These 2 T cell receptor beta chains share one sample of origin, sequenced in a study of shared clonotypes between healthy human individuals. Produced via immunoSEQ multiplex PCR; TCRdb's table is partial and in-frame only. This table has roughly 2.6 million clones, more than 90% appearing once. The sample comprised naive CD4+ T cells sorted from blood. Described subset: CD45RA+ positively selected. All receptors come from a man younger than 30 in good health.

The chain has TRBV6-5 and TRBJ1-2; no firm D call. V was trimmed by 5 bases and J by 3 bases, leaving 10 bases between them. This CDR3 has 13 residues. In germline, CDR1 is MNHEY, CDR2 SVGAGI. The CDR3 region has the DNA TGTGCCAGCAGTCCCACATCATACTATGGCTACACCTTC. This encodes CASSPTSYYGYTF.

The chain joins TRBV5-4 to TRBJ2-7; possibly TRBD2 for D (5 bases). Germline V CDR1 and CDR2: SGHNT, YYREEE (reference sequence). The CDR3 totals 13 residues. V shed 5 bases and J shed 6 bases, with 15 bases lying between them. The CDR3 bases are TGTGCCAGCAGTCCGGACTGGGCCAGCGAGCAGTACTTC. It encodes CASSPDWASEQYF. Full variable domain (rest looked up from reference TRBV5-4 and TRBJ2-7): ETGVTQSPTHLIKTRGQQVTLRCSSQSGHNTVSWYQQALGQGPQFIFQYYREEENGRGNFPPRFSGLQFPNYSSELNVNALELDDSALYLCASSPDWASEQYFGPGTRLTVT.